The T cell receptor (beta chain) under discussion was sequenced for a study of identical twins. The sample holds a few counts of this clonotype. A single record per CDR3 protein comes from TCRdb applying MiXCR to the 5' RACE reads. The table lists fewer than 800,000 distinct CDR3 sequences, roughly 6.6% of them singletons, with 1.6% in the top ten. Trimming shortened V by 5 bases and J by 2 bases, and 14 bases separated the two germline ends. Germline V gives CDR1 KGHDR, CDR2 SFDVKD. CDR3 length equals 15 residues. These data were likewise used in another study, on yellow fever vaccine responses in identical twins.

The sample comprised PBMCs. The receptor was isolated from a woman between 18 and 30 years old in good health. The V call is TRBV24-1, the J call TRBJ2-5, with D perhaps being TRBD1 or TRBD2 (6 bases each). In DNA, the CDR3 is TGTGCCACCAGTGCCCCCCCGGGGGCGCAAGAGACCCAGTACTTC. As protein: CATSAPPGAQETQYF.